Listed below are T cell receptor beta chains from one sample, sequenced in a study of cytomegalovirus exposure and HLA in healthy donors. Repertoires were generated with immunoSEQ multiplex PCR, while TCRdb's copy carries only in-frame clones and drops some. The sample has some 100,000 clones, around three quarters seen once. Sequences were obtained from PBMCs. Every receptor here comes from a woman aged 50 to 60 in good health and CMV-seropositive. The CDR3 runs from the conserved cysteine through the conserved F or W. The D gene is left open where the match is weak. Part of the rows lack a size; the others show once, few, many or a class for expanded clones.

>NA|TRBV18|TRBJ1-4|NA
TGTGCCAGCTCACCACCGGATCAGCCCAGGGAGGCCCGACTGTTTTTT
CASSPPDQPREARLFF
>NA|TRBV18|TRBJ1-5|NA
TGTGCCAGCTCATCGCCAGGCCGTGACGGGCCCCAGCATTTT
CASSSPGRDGPQHF
>TRBD2|TRBV10-3|TRBJ2-7|NA
TGTGCCATCAGTGGGACCGGGACTAGTCTTACCTACGAGCAGTACTTC
CAISGTGTSLTYEQYF
>TRBD2|TRBV10-2|TRBJ2-1|NA
TGCGCCAGCAGTGAGTTAGGCGGGAGGGCCGGGGAGCAGTTCTTC
CASSELGGRAGEQFF
>NA|TRBV6-1|TRBJ2-7|NA
TGTGCCAGCAGTGAAGCGGGCCTCTACGAGCAGTACTTC
CASSEAGLYEQYF
>TRBD1|TRBV6-1|TRBJ1-1|once
TGTGCCAGTACCATCCGGACAGGTACGAACACTGAAGCTTTCTTT
CASTIRTGTNTEAFF
>NA|TRBV29-1|TRBJ2-1|NA
TGCAGCGCCCGGCGGGTGGTCGGGAATGAGCAGTTCTTC
CSARRVVGNEQFF
>TRBD1|TRBV30|TRBJ1-2|few
TGTGCCTTTTCACCTGACAGGGGGCACTATGGCTACACCTTC
CAFSPDRGHYGYTF
>NA|TRBV11-1|TRBJ1-6|NA
TGTGCCAGCAGCTTAGAACAGAATTCACCCCTCCACTTT
CASSLEQNSPLHF
>TRBD1|TRBV27|TRBJ2-7|NA
TGTGCCAGCAGTTTGGGCTGGACAGGGGGGGATTACGAGCAGTACTTC
CASSLGWTGGDYEQYF
>TRBD1|TRBV5-1|TRBJ2-4|few
TGCGCCAGCAGCTTGAATCCAGGGGGATTAAACATTCAGTACTTC
CASSLNPGGLNIQYF
>TRBD2|TRBV4-1|TRBJ2-1|NA
TGCGCCAGCAGTTACGGACTAGCGGCAGGGGATGAGCAGTTCTTC
CASSYGLAAGDEQFF
>TRBD2|TRBV9|TRBJ2-7|NA
TGTGCCAGCAGCGTAGGACTAGCGGGCTACGAGCAGTACTTC
CASSVGLAGYEQYF
>NA|TRBV6-1|TRBJ1-2|NA
TGTGCCAGCAGTGAGGCAGGGGCGGTTAACTATGGCTACACCTTC
CASSEAGAVNYGYTF
>TRBD1|TRBV4-1|TRBJ2-7|few
TGCGCCAGCAGCCTCGACAGGGTCGTCTACGAGCAGTACTTC
CASSLDRVVYEQYF
>NA|TRBV29-1|TRBJ2-1|NA
TGCAGCGTTACAGGTCCCAGGGGTAGCAATGAGCAGTTCTTC
CSVTGPRGSNEQFF
>NA|TRBV19|TRBJ1-1|NA
TGTGCCAGTAGGGAAAGGGAGGGAGGGACTGAAGCTTTCTTT
CASREREGGTEAFF
>NA|TRBV5-1|TRBJ2-7|NA
TGCGCCAGCAGCTTGGGCCAGCGGGTAGACTACGAGCAGTACTTC
CASSLGQRVDYEQYF
>NA|TRBV28|TRBJ2-2|NA
TGTGCCAGCAGTCCCCATGGAGGGAGAGCCACCGGGGAGCTGTTTTTT
CASSPHGGRATGELFF
>TRBD1|TRBV6-6|TRBJ2-7|once
TGTGCCAGCAGTCGGGGACAGGGCTACGAGCAGTACTTC
CASSRGQGYEQYF
>TRBD2|TRBV4-1|TRBJ2-1|NA
TGCGCCAGCAGCCGCGGTTTAGCGGGAGGGTCCAATGAGCAGTTCTTC
CASSRGLAGGSNEQFF
>NA|TRBV5-8|TRBJ1-1|NA
TGTGCCAGCAGCCTGACGGACAGGAACACTGAAGCTTTCTTT
CASSLTDRNTEAFF
>NA|TRBV19|TRBJ2-5|NA
TGTGCCAGTAAGGGGGGGCGAGGGACAGAGACCCAGTACTTC
CASKGGRGTETQYF
>NA|TRBV27|TRBJ2-7|NA
TGTGCCAGCAGTTCCGGGGAAGAGCAGTACTTC
CASSSGEEQYF
>TRBD2|TRBV9|TRBJ2-3|NA
TGTGCCAGCAGCCTTAGCGGGGGGGCCTTAGATACGCAGTATTTT
CASSLSGGALDTQYF
>NA|TRBV11-2|TRBJ1-1|NA
TGTGCCAGCAGCTTAGACCACGACTTTTTGATGAACACTGAAGCTTTCTTT
CASSLDHDFLMNTEAFF
>TRBD1|TRBV5-6|TRBJ2-5|NA
TGTGCCAGCAGCAGCACAGGGGGCAGGGGAGGGGAGACCCAGTACTTC
CASSSTGGRGGETQYF
>NA|TRBV18|TRBJ2-3|NA
TGTGCCAGCTCACTTTCCAGACTAGGGACGTCGGATACGCAGTATTTT
CASSLSRLGTSDTQYF
>TRBD1|TRBV30|TRBJ1-2|NA
TGTGCCTGGAGTGTTCGGGACAGGGAAAGGTTAGAAGGCTACACCTTC
CAWSVRDRERLEGYTF
>NA|TRBV5-4|TRBJ2-1|NA
TGTGCCAGCAGCTTCGGGACTGGAGGAGACTACAATGAGCAGTTCTTC
CASSFGTGGDYNEQFF
>TRBD1|TRBV19|TRBJ2-1|few
TGTGCCAGTAGTTTTCCGGGACAGAACAATGAGCAGTTCTTC
CASSFPGQNNEQFF
>NA|TRBV6-1|TRBJ2-2|NA
TGTGCCAGTTCGACAGGATCGGCAGGCACCGGGGAGCTGTTTTTT
CASSTGSAGTGELFF
>NA|TRBV7-9|TRBJ1-1|NA
TGTGCCAGCAGCTTAGATCCCAGACGGGGTCCCCCTGAAGCTTTCTTT
CASSLDPRRGPPEAFF
>TRBD1|TRBV5-6|TRBJ1-5|NA
TGTGCCAGCAGCGAGGGGGCGGGACAGCCCCAGCATTTT
CASSEGAGQPQHF
>NA|TRBV29-1|TRBJ2-1|NA
TGCAGTGCCAGAGAGGGGGCCTACAATGAGCAGTTCTTC
CSAREGAYNEQFF
>NA|TRBV28|TRBJ1-2|NA
TGTGCCAGCAAAAACCCTAAGAGTGGCTACACCTTC
CASKNPKSGYTF
>NA|TRBV6-6|TRBJ2-1|NA
TGTGCCAGCAGTTACCTTTTGGAACGGGATGAGCAGTTCTTC
CASSYLLERDEQFF
>TRBD2|TRBV4-1|TRBJ2-5|NA
TGCGCCAGCAGCCAAGATAGGAGCGGGAGAGAGACCCAGTACTTC
CASSQDRSGRETQYF
>TRBD2|TRBV27|TRBJ2-1|NA
TGTGCCAGCAGTTCGACTAGCTGGAATGAGCAGTTCTTC
CASSSTSWNEQFF
>TRBD1|TRBV9|TRBJ2-3|NA
TGTGCCAGCAGCGTAGATGACAGGGTAACAGATACGCAGTATTTT
CASSVDDRVTDTQYF
>NA|TRBV10-2|TRBJ2-5|few
TGCGCCAGCAGTTATTACCGGACTCCTTCACAAGAGACCCAGTACTTC
CASSYYRTPSQETQYF
>NA|TRBV5-1|TRBJ1-4|NA
TGCGCCAGCAGCTTGGTGGGCGGGACTAATGAAAAACTGTTTTTT
CASSLVGGTNEKLFF
>NA|TRBV16|TRBJ1-2|NA
TGTGCCAGCAGCCAATCGATCGTAGGACGTGGGGGGAATTCTAACTATGGCTACACCTTC
CASSQSIVGRGGNSNYGYTF
>TRBD2|TRBV7-9|TRBJ2-1|NA
TGTGCCAGCAGCTTAACAGCGGGAGCTATGAATGAGCAGTTCTTC
CASSLTAGAMNEQFF
>TRBD2|TRBV6-1|TRBJ2-3|NA
TGTGCCAGCAATGTGCGGGAGAGAGATACGCAGTATTTT
CASNVRERDTQYF
>NA|TRBV7-9|TRBJ2-4|NA
TGTGCCAGCAGCTCGCAACTATCGGGAACAGTTAAAAACATTCAGTACTTC
CASSSQLSGTVKNIQYF
>NA|TRBV19|TRBJ1-1|NA
TGTGCCAGTAGTAGCAAGGGGTACACTGAAGCTTTCTTT
CASSSKGYTEAFF
>TRBD2|TRBV12-5|TRBJ2-1|NA
TGTGCTAGTGGTTTGGCCCCGGGGCTAGCGGGAGAGCAGTTCTTC
CASGLAPGLAGEQFF
>TRBD1|TRBV9|TRBJ1-2|once
TGTGCCAGCAGGGAAGTGTTTTCAGGGGACAGTGGCTACACCTTC
CASREVFSGDSGYTF
>NA|TRBV6-1|TRBJ2-5|NA
TGTGCCACCCGTATGGAGACCCAGTACTTC
CATRMETQYF
>NA|TRBV7-6|TRBJ2-1|few
TGTGCCAGCAGCTCTGGGGCCGGTCGCTACAATGAGCAGTTCTTC
CASSSGAGRYNEQFF
>NA|TRBV6-5|TRBJ1-6|NA
TGTGCCAGCAGTTACTCGACAGTGGGGAATTCACCCCTCCACTTT
CASSYSTVGNSPLHF
>TRBD1|TRBV9|TRBJ2-2|few
TGTGCCAGCAGCGTAGGGGACAGGAACACCGGGGAGCTGTTTTTT
CASSVGDRNTGELFF
>NA|TRBV6-1|TRBJ2-3|NA
TGTGCCAGCAACCCATCCCTGGGGGGGCCAGGTACGCAGTATTTT
CASNPSLGGPGTQYF
>NA|TRBV5-1|TRBJ2-6|NA
TGCGCCAGCAGCTTCAACGTTCGGGAGAGGGACTCTGGGGCCAACGTCCTGACTTTC
CASSFNVRERDSGANVLTF
>NA|TRBV2|TRBJ1-5|once
TGTGCCAGCAGCTACAGGGAGACGGGCAATCAGCCCCAGCATTTT
CASSYRETGNQPQHF
>NA|TRBV18|TRBJ2-1|NA
TGTGCCAGCTGTAGCCCCGAAAGCGGATATCTCTACAATGAGCAGTTCTTC
CASCSPESGYLYNEQFF
>NA|TRBV30|TRBJ2-1|NA
TGTGCCTGTACTCTTCGGGGTGAGCAGTTCTTC
CACTLRGEQFF
>TRBD2|TRBV7-3|TRBJ2-1|once
TGTGCCAGCAGCTGGACTAGCGGGGGATACAATGAGCAGTTCTTC
CASSWTSGGYNEQFF